This TCR beta chain was documented in a study of T cell responses to AZD1222 COVID-19 vaccine. The data were produced by immunoSEQ multiplex PCR, yet TCRdb's version contains in-frame clones alone and is incomplete. The repertoire holds over 110,000 clones, with approximately 92% as singletons. V was pared by 3 bases and J by 3 bases, with 7 bases of the junction left unmatched. The germline CDR1 and CDR2 sequences are LNHNV and YYDKDF (reference sequence). CDR3 size: 15 residues. This rearrangement joins TRBV15 to TRBJ1-1; 7 bases agree with TRBD1. The sample was peripheral blood, taken on day 0 of AZD1222 vaccination. This receptor was taken from an adult in good health. The CDR3 region is CATSSEPRGHTEAFF. For the CDR3, the DNA is TGTGCCACCAGCAGTGAACCGAGGGGGCACACTGAAGCTTTCTTT.